These 31 T cell receptor beta chains were all obtained from the same sample, sequenced in a study of T cell responses to AZD1222 COVID-19 vaccine. TCRdb's copy holds only in-frame clones and misses some; the assay was immunoSEQ multiplex PCR. Of around 80,000 clones in the sample, 80% to 90% were seen once. The sequencing here drew on peripheral blood, taken 28 days after the second AZD1222 dose. Every receptor here comes from an adult who received the AZD1222 COVID-19 vaccine.

The V gene is TRBV30, the J gene TRBJ1-2; no reliable D call. The germline V gene encodes CDR1 GTSNPN and CDR2 SVGIG (reference sequence). This CDR3 has 12 amino acids. V was shortened by 5 bases and J by 4 bases, with 11 bases between the two germline ends. CDR3 in amino acids: CAWEAIGYGYTF. CDR3 sequence (DNA): TGTGCCTGGGAGGCAATTGGCTATGGCTACACCTTC.

This clone was detected only once. V is TRBV28 and J is TRBJ1-5; possibly TRBD1 for D (5 bases). The CDR3 sequence is 17 residues long. V lost 8 bases and J 2 bases, leaving 22 bases between the germline ends. Germline assignment: CDR1 MDHEN and CDR2 SYDVKM. Written as DNA, the CDR3 is TGTGCCAGCTACGATCGAGGAACGGGAGGGGGCAATCAGCCCCAGCATTTT. Translating gives CASYDRGTGGGNQPQHF.

This chain connects TRBV12-3 or TRBV12-4 to TRBJ2-7; D not certain. The V and J ends lost 3 bases and 6 bases respectively, with 12 bases between them. The CDR3 runs to 13 residues. The CDR3 reads CASSLETPTEQYF. The CDR3 coding sequence is TGTGCCAGCAGTTTGGAGACTCCGACCGAGCAGTACTTC.

The chain uses TRBV7-6 and TRBJ2-2; D not certain. The germline gives CDR1 SGHVS, CDR2 FNYEAQ. This CDR3 is 16 amino acids long. Deletions cut 2 bases from V and 0 bases from J, with 10 bases between. CDR3 region: CASSLFSRSNTGELFF. CDR3 in DNA: TGTGCCAGCAGCTTATTCTCGCGGTCGAACACCGGGGAGCTGTTTTTT.

This clone was seen a handful of times. The V and J genes are TRBV10-3 and TRBJ1-6, with D possibly matching TRBD1 (6 bases). CDR1 ENHRY and CDR2 SYGVKD come from the germline V gene. The CDR3 spans 15 residues. Trimming left V 3 bases short and J 5 bases short, with 11 bases between. The CDR3 loop reads CAISDLAGDNSPLHF. The CDR3 DNA is TGTGCCATCAGTGATTTGGCAGGGGATAATTCACCCCTCCACTTT.

This clone was detected a few times. The rearrangement joins TRBV28 to TRBJ1-3; D is perhaps TRBD1 (6 bases). The CDR3 is 16 amino acids. The germline V gene encodes CDR1 MDHEN and CDR2 SYDVKM. V dropped 5 bases and J dropped 4 bases, with 18 bases sitting between them. CDR3: CASSQQGWPYGNTIYF. The CDR3 region has the DNA TGTGCCAGCAGTCAACAGGGTTGGCCTTACGGAAACACCATATATTTT.

This clone was recorded at least ten times. The chain has TRBV21-1 and TRBJ1-6. TRBV21-1 constitutes a pseudogene. CDR3 length equals 16 residues. CDR3 region: CASSARECSYNSPLHF. CDR3 sequence (DNA): TGTGCCAGCAGCGCCAGGGAGTGCTCCTATAATTCACCCCTCCACTTT.

This chain's CDR3 is CASSGRYEAYEQYF. CDR3 coding DNA: TGTGCCAGCAGCGGCCGATATGAAGCCTACGAGCAGTACTTC. V gene TRBV9 combines with J gene TRBJ2-7, with D uncertain. V lost 3 bases, J lost 2 bases, and 12 bases lay in between. Germline lookup yields CDR1 SGDLS and CDR2 YYNGEE. CDR3 length equals 14 residues. Variable domain in full (rest from reference TRBV9 and TRBJ2-7): DSGVTQTPKHLITATGQRVTLRCSPRSGDLSVYWYQQSLDQGLQFLIQYYNGEERAKGNILERFSAQQFPDLHSELNLSSLELGDSALYFCASSGRYEAYEQYFGPGTRLTVT.

The J gene is TRBJ1-6, the V gene TRBV27, with 7 bases fitting TRBD1. CDR1 and CDR2 from the germline V gene are MNHEY and SMNVEV (reference sequence). V gave up 3 bases and J gave up 4 bases; unmatched junction bases: 3. The CDR3 sequence is 15 residues long. DNA of the CDR3: TGTGCCAGCAGTTTTGTCAGGGGGTATAATTCACCCCTCCACTTT. Translation: CASSFVRGYNSPLHF.

V is TRBV13 and J is TRBJ2-7; 8 nucleotides line up with TRBD2. The junction had 12 bases not matched to a gene; V was cut back by 5 bases and J by 6 bases. This CDR3 is built from 15 residues. The germline V gene has CDR1 PRHDT and CDR2 FYEKMQ (reference sequence). The CDR3 sequence is CASSPTLAAHVEQYF. The DNA of the CDR3 is TGTGCCAGCAGCCCCACACTAGCGGCCCACGTCGAGCAGTACTTC.

This rearrangement joins TRBV20-1 to TRBJ1-6; TRBD1 matches at 8 bases. CDR3 length equals 15 residues. The ends lost 3 bases at V and 10 bases at J; junction bases unmatched: 11. CDR1 is DFQATT, CDR2 SNEGSKA, per germline (reference sequence). Here the CDR3 DNA reads TGCAGTGCTAGTGACAGGGGTTGGAAGGAATCACCCCTCCACTTT. The encoded protein is CSASDRGWKESPLHF.

This clone was seen a few times. This rearrangement joins TRBV11-2 to TRBJ2-3, with 9 bases matching TRBD2. The germline V gene encodes CDR1 SGHAT and CDR2 FQNNGV. V shed 6 bases, J shed 6 bases, and the junction held 7 bases outside the gene matches. This CDR3 spans 14 amino acids. The CDR3 sequence: CASSPMAGGDTQYF. In DNA, the CDR3 is TGTGCCAGCAGTCCTATGGCGGGGGGGGATACGCAGTATTTT. The full variable domain, completed using reference TRBV11-2 and TRBJ2-3, is EAGVAQSPRYKIIEKRQSVAFWCNPISGHATLYWYQQILGQGPKLLIQFQNNGVVDDSQLPKDRFSAERLKGVDSTLKIQPAKLEDSAVYLCASSPMAGGDTQYFGPGTRLTVL.

The V and J genes are TRBV29-1 and TRBJ2-1; a weak D match, TRBD2 (6 bases). Per germline, CDR1 SQVTM and CDR2 ANQGSEA. The length of the CDR3 is 16 residues. V lost 0 bases to trimming and J lost 7 bases, with 19 bases between them. The CDR3 coding sequence is TGCAGCGTTGAAGATTCAGGCCCTAGCGTGATGAATGAGCAGTTCTTC. Encoded protein: CSVEDSGPSVMNEQFF.

The J gene is TRBJ1-2, the V gene TRBV19; TRBD1 might be the D (5 bases). CDR3 length equals 14 residues. The ends were cut back, 7 bases at V and 4 bases at J, with 16 bases in the middle. Germline assignment: CDR1 LNHDA and CDR2 SQIVND (reference sequence). The CDR3 protein is CASTPPGLFYGYTF. The CDR3 DNA sequence: TGTGCCAGTACCCCCCCGGGACTGTTCTATGGCTACACCTTC.

The CDR3, as DNA: TGTGCCAGCAGCTTACAGGGAACGAACACCGGGGAGCTGTTTTTT. Its translation: CASSLQGTNTGELFF. This chain links TRBV7-3 with TRBJ2-2; a weak D match, TRBD1 (5 bases). The CDR3 is made up of 15 amino acids. Germline loops: CDR1 SGHTA, CDR2 FQGTGA. V lost 2 bases and J 0 bases, leaving 7 bases between the germline ends.

The rearrangement links TRBV2 to TRBJ2-6, with 8 bases aligning to TRBD1. The CDR3 runs 19 residues. Germline CDR1 and CDR2: SNHLY and FYNNEI. The trim removed 2 bases at V and 2 bases at J, leaving 11 bases unmatched. The CDR3 DNA reads TGTGCCAGCAGTGAAATTCTGGCAGGGGGCGCGCCTGGGGCCAACGTCCTGACTTTC. Translation: CASSEILAGGAPGANVLTF.

The rearrangement links TRBV19 to TRBJ1-1, with D perhaps matching TRBD1 (5 bases). The V end was cut by 6 bases, the J end by 0 bases, with 11 bases between. In germline, CDR1 is LNHDA, CDR2 SQIVND (reference sequence). There are 14 residues in the CDR3. The DNA for the CDR3 is TGTGCCAGTAGCAAGACAGCCATGAACACTGAAGCTTTCTTT. Amino acid sequence: CASSKTAMNTEAFF.

The rearrangement joins TRBV19 to TRBJ1-5; 9 bases are a match to TRBD1. Germline trimming cut 5 bases from V and 4 bases from J; bases unmatched to any gene: 6. Germline-derived CDR1 and CDR2 are LNHDA and SQIVND (reference sequence). The CDR3 is made up of 15 amino acids. The CDR3 loop reads CASSSGTGQNQPQHF. The CDR3 bases are TGTGCCAGTAGTTCCGGGACAGGGCAAAATCAGCCCCAGCATTTT.

This chain uses TRBV30 with TRBJ1-1; the D is unclear. Germline CDR1 GTSNPN, CDR2 SVGIG (reference sequence). The CDR3 totals 13 residues. The V end lost 0 bases, the J end lost 6 bases, and 11 bases lay between the germline ends. The CDR3: CAWSVQNGPEAFF. The CDR3 DNA reads as TGTGCCTGGAGTGTACAAAACGGCCCTGAAGCTTTCTTT.

The V and J genes are TRBV5-1 and TRBJ2-1; 11 nucleotides align to TRBD2. Trimming at V came to 0 bases and at J to 6 bases, leaving 5 bases not matched to a gene. The CDR3 extends over 16 amino acids. From germline, CDR1 is SGHRS and CDR2 YFSETQ. The CDR3 DNA reads as TGCGCCAGCAGCTTGGCAGTAACTAGCGGGAGCAATGAGCAGTTCTTC. It encodes CASSLAVTSGSNEQFF.

This clone was picked up one time. V usage is TRBV9 and J usage is TRBJ1-4, with TRBD1 matching 9 bases. Germline loops: CDR1 SGDLS, CDR2 YYNGEE. The CDR3 has 14 amino acids. Unmatched junction bases numbered 0, after V lost 2 bases and J lost 4 bases. CDR3 region: CASSVTGGNEKLFF. The CDR3 region has the DNA TGTGCCAGCAGCGTGACAGGGGGTAATGAAAAACTGTTTTTT.

Only a few counts were recorded for this clone. The rearrangement links TRBV30 to TRBJ1-1; TRBD1 might be the D (6 bases). The V gene's germline CDR1 is GTSNPN and CDR2 SVGIG (reference sequence). The V and J ends lost 2 bases and 11 bases respectively, with 21 bases between them. The CDR3 consists of 14 residues. The DNA of the CDR3 is TGTGCCTGGAGTTTTCGAGGGGGTCGGGGTTGGGCTTTCTTT. Translated, it gives CAWSFRGGRGWAFF.

The chain combines TRBV4-1 with TRBJ2-1; D is unclear. Trimming cost V 0 bases and J 6 bases, with 12 bases left between them. Germline-derived CDR1 and CDR2 are MGHRA and YSYEKL. The CDR3 covers 15 residues. CDR3 sequence: CASSQDRTGFNEQFF. Written as DNA, the CDR3 is TGCGCCAGCAGCCAAGATCGAACCGGGTTCAATGAGCAGTTCTTC.

The rearrangement joins TRBV19 to TRBJ2-1, with 10 bases aligning to TRBD1. V lost 5 bases and J lost 8; bases outside the gene matches: 12. CDR3 length equals 16 residues. Germline CDR1 is LNHDA and CDR2 is SQIVND (reference sequence). The CDR3 is CASSPDRDRGGDEQFF. For the CDR3, the DNA is TGTGCCAGTAGTCCAGATCGGGACAGGGGAGGGGATGAGCAGTTCTTC.

V and J are TRBV19 and TRBJ1-3; 8 nucleotides line up with TRBD1. V lost 9 bases to trimming and J lost 6 bases; unmatched junction nucleotides: 10. This CDR3 has 14 amino acids. Germline V gene lookup returns CDR1 LNHDA and CDR2 SQIVND (reference sequence). This CDR3 reads CASGADRVKNTIYF. The CDR3 nucleotides read TGTGCCAGCGGCGCGGACAGGGTGAAAAACACCATATATTTT.

The chain couples TRBV28 to TRBJ1-2; D remains unclear. The CDR3 is made up of 12 amino acids. Trimming took off 8 bases at V and 3 bases at J, with 10 bases between the two ends. Germline V gives CDR1 MDHEN, CDR2 SYDVKM. In DNA form, the CDR3 reads TGTGCCAGCGCCGCTCTGCACTATGGCTACACCTTC. Amino acid sequence: CASAALHYGYTF.

The rearrangement uses TRBV28 and TRBJ2-7; TRBD2 might be the D (6 bases). The CDR3 covers 16 residues. In germline, CDR1 is MDHEN, CDR2 SYDVKM. Trimming stripped 7 bases from V and 0 bases from J, with 19 bases between. This CDR3 is CASTGGSLEGSYEQYF. The CDR3 nucleotides read TGTGCCAGCACTGGAGGGAGTCTCGAAGGCTCCTACGAGCAGTACTTC. The full variable domain, rest sourced from reference TRBV28 and TRBJ2-7, is DVKVTQSSRYLVKRTGEKVFLECVQDMDHENMFWYRQDPGLGLRLIYFSYDVKMKEKGDIPEGYSVSREKKERFSLILESASTNQTSMYLCASTGGSLEGSYEQYFGPGTRLTVT.

J is TRBJ1-2 and V is TRBV6-6, with 8 bases matching TRBD1. After removal of 5 bases from V and 0 bases from J, the junction contained 11 bases not matched to a gene. The CDR3 is made up of 17 amino acids. Germline CDR1 reads MNHNY; CDR2 reads SVGAGI (reference sequence). The CDR3 protein is CASSPPIPGQANYGYTF. The CDR3 coding sequence is TGTGCCAGCAGTCCACCAATTCCGGGACAGGCTAACTATGGCTACACCTTC.

This sequence joins TRBV12-3 or TRBV12-4 and TRBJ1-1; possibly TRBD1 for D (6 bases). The CDR3 consists of 13 residues. Trimming took off 6 bases at V and 4 bases at J, with 12 bases between the two ends. CDR3 sequence reads: CASSNLRGTEAFF. CDR3 DNA: TGTGCCAGCAGCAACCTCAGGGGCACTGAAGCTTTCTTT.

The chain joins TRBV28 to TRBJ2-7; D remains unclear. Germline V lookup: CDR1 MDHEN, CDR2 SYDVKM. The V and J ends lost 2 bases and 1 base respectively, with 6 bases between them. The length of the CDR3 is 13 residues. The CDR3 loop reads CASSLPVSYEQYF. In DNA form, the CDR3 reads TGTGCCAGCAGTTTACCCGTTTCCTACGAGCAGTACTTC.

The rearrangement links TRBV27 to TRBJ2-3; D possibly matches TRBD1 or TRBD2 (5 bases each). Trimming removed 10 bases at V and 2 bases at J, with 13 bases between. Germline assignment: CDR1 MNHEY and CDR2 SMNVEV (reference sequence). CDR3 length: 13 amino acids. The CDR3: CATSGTVTDTQYF. The CDR3 DNA reads TGTGCCACCTCCGGGACGGTCACAGATACGCAGTATTTT.